This T cell receptor (beta chain) stems from a study of cytomegalovirus exposure and HLA in healthy donors. With 60 Vbeta and 13 Jbeta primers, the PCR was carried out. Repertoires were generated with immunoSEQ multiplex PCR, while TCRdb's copy carries only in-frame clones and drops some. This table holds roughly 150,000 clones, roughly 79% found once. V lost 4 bases and J 4 bases, leaving 7 bases between the germline ends. The CDR3 is 12 amino acids. The germline gives CDR1 LNHDA, CDR2 SQIVND (reference sequence). The receptor was derived from a man aged 18 to 35 in good health and CMV-seropositive. Sequenced sample: PBMCs. The chain combines TRBV19 with TRBJ1-1; D call uncertain. The CDR3 is CASSSRFTEAFF. CDR3 sequence (DNA): TGTGCCAGTAGTAGTCGGTTCACTGAAGCTTTCTTT.